The 12 T cell receptor beta chains below all came from one sample that was sequenced in a study of T-cell reconstitution after alpha-beta-depleted transplantation in children. General observations from the study: Reported findings indicate that, about two months after transplant, alpha-beta T cells came from several hundred expanded clones, which were derived from non-depleted graft cells.

A TCRbeta library incorporating unique molecular identifiers was prepared. MiXCR, run by TCRdb on the PCR reads, gives a single entry per CDR3 protein. Altogether roughly 30,000 distinct CDR3 sequences are present, under 7.5% being singletons, with the ten largest covering more than 20%. These receptors are not linked to any known antigen. The starting material was peripheral blood, obtained 60 days after TCRalphabeta/CD19-depleted stem cell transplant. The receptor source for this set is a child under three years old who had a stem cell transplant for acute myeloid leukemia, so the T cells may come from the graft donor.

This clonotype occurred many times. The V gene is TRBV10-3, the J gene TRBJ2-3; D unclear. Germline lookup yields CDR1 ENHRY and CDR2 SYGVKD. Trimming took 2 bases from V and 2 from J, leaving 14 bases between them. The CDR3 sequence is 16 residues long. The CDR3 spells CAISEPRGEATDTQYF. The CDR3 DNA is TGTGCCATCAGTGAGCCGAGAGGCGAGGCCACAGATACGCAGTATTTT.

This clonotype has at least ten counts. The chain uses TRBV27 and TRBJ2-7, with D uncertain. V was cut by 6 bases and J by 2 bases, with 11 bases left in between. The CDR3 covers 13 residues. CDR1 and CDR2 from the germline V gene are MNHEY and SMNVEV (reference sequence). This CDR3 reads CASRQRAAYEQYF. The DNA for the CDR3 is TGTGCCAGCAGGCAGCGAGCAGCCTACGAGCAGTACTTC.

This clonotype occurred many times. This sequence joins TRBV27 and TRBJ2-5, with 8 bases fitting TRBD1. This CDR3 has 15 residues. CDR1 and CDR2 from the germline V gene are MNHEY and SMNVEV (reference sequence). V was pared by 0 bases and J by 5 bases, with 5 bases of the junction left unmatched. CDR3 DNA: TGTGCCAGCAGTTTATCGCGACAGGGGCGGGAGACCCAGTACTTC. Its protein is CASSLSRQGRETQYF.

This clonotype has a count of ten or more. This chain links TRBV10-1 with TRBJ2-3; no reliable D call. Deletions cut 2 bases from V and 2 bases from J, with 11 bases between. From germline, CDR1 is WNHNN and CDR2 SYGVQD (reference sequence). The CDR3 is 15 residues long. The CDR3 nucleotides read TGCGCCAGCAGTGAGGTAGATCCGATCACAGATACGCAGTATTTT. Residues: CASSEVDPITDTQYF.

There are many counts of this clonotype. The CDR3 nucleotides are TGTGCCAGCAGCCAAGTGGATGGGGGGGCCTATGGCTACACCTTC. Its protein is CASSQVDGGAYGYTF. This sequence joins TRBV4-2 and TRBJ1-2; D is possibly TRBD1 (6 bases). Trimming shortened V by 1 base and J by 4 bases, and 13 bases separated the two germline ends. The germline CDR1 and CDR2 sequences are LGHNA and YNFKEQ. The CDR3 is 15 residues long.

This clonotype came up many times. This rearrangement joins TRBV12-3 or TRBV12-4 to TRBJ2-5; D is perhaps TRBD2 (5 bases). This CDR3 is built from 11 residues. The V gene lost 1 base and the J gene lost 13 bases, with 10 bases spanning the gap. CDR3 nucleotides: TGTGCCAGCAGTTTAGGGTCTAGCCTGTACTTC. Encoded protein: CASSLGSSLYF.

This clonotype was seen ten or more times. The gene calls are TRBV29-1 and TRBJ2-7; maybe TRBD1 (5 bases). V was pared by 1 base and J by 5 bases, with 9 bases between. Germline lookup yields CDR1 SQVTM and CDR2 ANQGSEA. This CDR3 spans 12 amino acids. The CDR3 nucleotides are TGCAGCGTTGAAGGGCAGGGTAACGAGCAGTACTTC. It specifies CSVEGQGNEQYF.

By its share, this clonotype is medium-sized. The V and J genes are TRBV9 and TRBJ2-5; D not certain. This CDR3 contains 14 residues. Germline V gives CDR1 SGDLS, CDR2 YYNGEE. Trimming pared 0 bases from V and 1 base from J, leaving 7 bases between. CDR3: CASSVGNFQETQYF. The CDR3 DNA reads TGTGCCAGCAGCGTAGGCAACTTCCAAGAGACCCAGTACTTC.

This clonotype occurred many times. The CDR3 spells CASFGVGDGYTF. In DNA form, the CDR3 reads TGTGCCAGCTTTGGGGTCGGGGATGGCTACACCTTC. The chain uses TRBV3-1 and TRBJ1-2; no clear D gene. V was cut by 8 bases and J by 6 bases, with 13 bases left in between. This CDR3 comprises 12 residues. Germline V gene sequence: CDR1 LGHDT, CDR2 YNNKEL (reference sequence).

There are many counts of this clonotype. V is TRBV13 and J is TRBJ2-7; D ambiguous. Germline CDR1 is PRHDT and CDR2 is FYEKMQ (reference sequence). The CDR3 extends over 15 amino acids. The ends were cut back, 4 bases at V and 3 bases at J, with 16 bases in the middle. The CDR3 protein is CASSYFGGKVYEQYF. The CDR3 DNA follows: TGTGCCAGCAGCTATTTTGGTGGAAAGGTCTACGAGCAGTACTTC.

This clonotype was seen a single time. This sequence joins TRBV11-2 and TRBJ2-1; 11 positions agree with TRBD2. From germline, CDR1 is SGHAT and CDR2 FQNNGV. This CDR3 is 17 amino acids long. J was trimmed by 0 bases and V by 5 bases; bases with no gene match: 6. CDR3 sequence (DNA): TGTGCCAGCAGCCCTGTACTAGCGGGGGACTCCTACAATGAGCAGTTCTTC. Its translation: CASSPVLAGDSYNEQFF.

CDR3 nucleotide sequence: TGCGCCAGCAGCCAAGAGCGCTACGGGGGGCCCTACGAGCAGTACTTC. This encodes CASSQERYGGPYEQYF. This chain joins TRBV4-1 and TRBJ2-7, with D possibly matching TRBD2 (7 bases). The V gene lost 0 bases and the J gene lost 2 bases, with 14 bases spanning the gap. The CDR3 length is 16 residues. Looked up from germline, CDR1 is MGHRA and CDR2 is YSYEKL.